This T cell receptor (beta chain) was sequenced during a study of blood T cell repertoires in COVID-19. Study at large: T cells, B-cell-depleted T cells, or PBMCs supplied cDNA or gDNA.

The CDR3 is made up of 15 amino acids. Germline-derived CDR1 and CDR2 are KGHSH and LQKENI. Trimming removed 2 bases at V and 1 base at J, with 8 bases between. Original analysis: For nucleated cells, counts were estimated from reference gene primer amplification. Profiled with immunoSEQ multiplex PCR; TCRdb holds only in-frame clones, not every one. V, J and clone size are those of that table, while D and trimming were read from the DNA. The data show approximately 190,000 clones, with around 80% seen just once and less than 9.5% held by the top ten. Seattle's enrolled individuals joined amid active infection and were then monitored longitudinally.

This receptor was identified in a woman in her sixties or seventies with COVID-19, enrolled during active disease. Specimen: peripheral blood. J is TRBJ2-2 and V is TRBV18; a possible D gene is TRBD1 (5 bases). CDR3 sequence (DNA): TGTGCCAGCTCACCAGGGGCGGAGAACACCGGGGAGCTGTTTTTT. It is translated as CASSPGAENTGELFF.